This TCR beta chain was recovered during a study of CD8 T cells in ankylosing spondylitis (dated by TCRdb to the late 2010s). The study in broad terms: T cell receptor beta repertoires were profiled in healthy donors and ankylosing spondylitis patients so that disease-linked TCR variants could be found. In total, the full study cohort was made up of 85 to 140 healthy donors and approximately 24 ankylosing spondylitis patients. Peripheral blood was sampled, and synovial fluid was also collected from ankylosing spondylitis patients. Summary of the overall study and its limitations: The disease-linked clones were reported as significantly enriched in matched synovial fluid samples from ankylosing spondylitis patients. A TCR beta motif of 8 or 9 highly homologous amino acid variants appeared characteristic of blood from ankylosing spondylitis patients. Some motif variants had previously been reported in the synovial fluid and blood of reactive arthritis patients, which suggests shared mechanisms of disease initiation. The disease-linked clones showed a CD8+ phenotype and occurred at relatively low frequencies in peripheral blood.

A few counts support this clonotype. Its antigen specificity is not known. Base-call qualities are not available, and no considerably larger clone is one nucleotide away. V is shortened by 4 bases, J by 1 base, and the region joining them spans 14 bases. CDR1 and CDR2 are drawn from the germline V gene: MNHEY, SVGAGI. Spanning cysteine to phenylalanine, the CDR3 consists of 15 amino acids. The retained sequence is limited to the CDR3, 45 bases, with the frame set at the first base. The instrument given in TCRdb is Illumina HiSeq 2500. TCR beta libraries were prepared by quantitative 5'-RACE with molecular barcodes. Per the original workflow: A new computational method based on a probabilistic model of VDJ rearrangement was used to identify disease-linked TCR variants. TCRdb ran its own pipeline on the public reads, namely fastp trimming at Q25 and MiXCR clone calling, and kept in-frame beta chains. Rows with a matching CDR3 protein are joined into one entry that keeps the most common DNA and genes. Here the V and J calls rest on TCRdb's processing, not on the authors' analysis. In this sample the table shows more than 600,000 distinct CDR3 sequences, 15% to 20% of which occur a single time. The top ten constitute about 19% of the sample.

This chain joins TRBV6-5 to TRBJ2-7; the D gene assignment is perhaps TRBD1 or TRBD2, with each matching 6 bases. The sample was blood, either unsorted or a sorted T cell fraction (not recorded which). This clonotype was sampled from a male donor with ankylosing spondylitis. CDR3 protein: CASSSGDWGSYEQYF. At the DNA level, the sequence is TGTGCCAGCAGTTCAGGGGACTGGGGGTCCTACGAGCAGTACTTC.